This T cell receptor beta chain came from a study of blood T cell repertoires in COVID-19. Participant ages covered roughly 18 to 89 years across 24 US areas. Cohort allocation depended upon clinical history that participants reported. The CDR3 loop spans 12 amino acids. V was pared by 6 bases and J by 3 bases, with 9 bases between. Per germline, CDR1 MDHEN and CDR2 SYDVKM. Authors' analysis steps: Nucleated cell counts were estimated from reference gene primer amplification. Method: immunoSEQ multiplex PCR; TCRdb's copy keeps in-frame clones and lacks some. The V and J calls and the clone size are those of that table, but D and trimming were determined from the DNA. The sample holds 250,000 to 300,000 clones, roughly 86% seen once.

The sequenced sample consisted of PBMCs or T cells enriched from blood (not recorded which). The clonotype comes from a woman in her 30s who had recovered from COVID-19. The chain combines TRBV28 with TRBJ2-7; perhaps TRBD1 as D (6 bases). CDR3 nucleotide sequence: TGTGCCAGCAGGCGACAGGTCTACGAGCAGTACTTC. Encoded protein: CASRRQVYEQYF.